A selection of T cell receptor beta chains follows, all from one sample in a study of blood T cells in healthy people across ages. MiXCR was run by TCRdb on the 5' RACE reads, yielding one entry per CDR3 protein. Of about 1 million distinct CDR3 sequences listed, 40% to 45% are singletons. Sequencing used blood. The source is a woman aged 55 to 70 in good health. The CDR3 runs from the conserved cysteine through the conserved F or W. The D gene is left open where the match is weak. The size of a clone is reported for some rows only, either as once, few or many, or as a class for expanded clones.

TRBD1	TRBV27	TRBJ2-4	-	TGTGCCAGCAGTCCCACCACAGGGGGCCCCATTCAGTACTTC	CASSPTTGGPIQYF
-	TRBV5-1	TRBJ1-4	-	TGCGCCAGCAGCTTGGGTGGGGATTCGAAGGCTGAAAAACTGTTTTTT	CASSLGGDSKAEKLFF
-	TRBV4-1	TRBJ2-7	-	TGCGCCAGCAGCCAAGAGACCGCTTACGAGCAGTACTTC	CASSQETAYEQYF
TRBD1	TRBV20-1	TRBJ2-3	-	TGCAGTGCCATAGGGGCCTCGGGACAGGGGATAAGTAGCACAGATACGCAGTATTTT	CSAIGASGQGISSTDTQYF
-	TRBV5-6	TRBJ1-2	-	TGTGCCAGCAGCCAGGGCTTCGGCTACACCTTC	CASSQGFGYTF
-	TRBV6-6	TRBJ1-5	-	TGTGCAATCAAGGACCCGAGGAGGGGTTACGGCCAGCCCCAGCATTTT	CAIKDPRRGYGQPQHF
TRBD1	TRBV29-1	TRBJ2-7	few	TGCAGCGGCTCAGGGGGCGCCGAGCAGTACTTC	CSGSGGAEQYF
TRBD1	TRBV3-1	TRBJ2-7	-	TGTGCCAGCAGCCAAGTGGCCGGGACAGCTTACGAGCAGTACTTC	CASSQVAGTAYEQYF
-	TRBV28	TRBJ2-4	-	TGTGCCAGCAGTATAGCCGGGACAAAAGAGCAGTACTTC	CASSIAGTKEQYF
TRBD2	TRBV7-9	TRBJ2-7	few	TGTGCCAGCAGCTTTGCGGGAGGCCCCTACGAGCAGTACTTC	CASSFAGGPYEQYF
-	TRBV20-1	TRBJ2-7	few	TGCAGTGCTAGAGATCAGCAGGGACTGACCTACGAGCAGTACTTC	CSARDQQGLTYEQYF
TRBD2	TRBV5-1	TRBJ2-1	-	TGCGCCAGCAGCTTGGGGAGACTAGCGGTCGGTAATGAGCAGTTCTTC	CASSLGRLAVGNEQFF
-	TRBV11-1	TRBJ1-1	-	TGTGCCAGCAGCTTTAGACCGGCAGTCCAGGCTTTCTTT	CASSFRPAVQAFF
-	TRBV6-4	TRBJ2-1	few	TGTGCCAGCAGTGACGGGGCGACCAGCTCCTACAATGAGCAGTTCTTC	CASSDGATSSYNEQFF
TRBD1	TRBV6-5	TRBJ2-3	-	TGTGCCAGCAGTTCCGGGACAGGGCCCTTCGGAGCTAGCACAGATACGCAGTATTTT	CASSSGTGPFGASTDTQYF
-	TRBV29-1	TRBJ2-7	-	TGCAGCGTTGTCTTGGATAGCGGTATATACGAGCAGTACTTC	CSVVLDSGIYEQYF
-	TRBV5-1	TRBJ1-6	once	TGCGCCAGCAACTCCGACACGCTTTCGAATTCACCCCTCCACTTT	CASNSDTLSNSPLHF
-	TRBV3-1	TRBJ2-3	-	TGTGCCAGCAGCCAATCGAGAGCAACGCAGTATTTT	CASSQSRATQYF
TRBD2	TRBV5-1	TRBJ2-1	few	TGCGCCAGCAGCCCCGTCCTAGCGGTGGGTGAGCAGTTCTTC	CASSPVLAVGEQFF
-	TRBV2	TRBJ2-5	once	TGTGCCAGCTCGATCAGGGCCCAAGAGACCCAGTACTTC	CASSIRAQETQYF
-	TRBV7-2	TRBJ2-5	many	TGTGCCAGCAGCCAACAGGACAGTTCGGAGACCCAGTACTTC	CASSQQDSSETQYF
-	TRBV29-1	TRBJ2-3	few	TGCAGCGTATTAACAGATACGCAGTATTTT	CSVLTDTQYF
TRBD1	TRBV6-2/TRBV6-3	TRBJ2-7	-	TGTGCCAGCAGTGACGACAGGGGGCGGCCCGAGCAGTACTTC	CASSDDRGRPEQYF
-	TRBV15	TRBJ2-4	few	TGTGCCACCAGCGCCGAGGACATTCAGTACTTC	CATSAEDIQYF
-	TRBV28	TRBJ2-1	few	TGTGCCACCGCGGAGGGACTCCGAAACTACAATGAGCAGTTCTTC	CATAEGLRNYNEQFF
-	TRBV29-1	TRBJ1-2	-	TGCAGCGGGGTGGCAGCTAACTATGGCTACACCTTC	CSGVAANYGYTF
TRBD2	TRBV7-3	TRBJ2-7	-	TGTGCCAGCAGCTTGCACCCCGGGACTAGCGGGGGCGAGCAGTACTTC	CASSLHPGTSGGEQYF
-	TRBV4-1	TRBJ2-3	-	TGCGCCAGCAGCCAAGGGGGATCGACAGTGGGGAAGGAGGACACAGATACGCAGTATTTT	CASSQGGSTVGKEDTDTQYF
-	TRBV6-2/TRBV6-3	TRBJ2-7	-	TGTGCCAGCAAACGAGCGACATCCTACAATGAGCAGTACTTC	CASKRATSYNEQYF
-	TRBV28	TRBJ2-7	-	TGTGCCAGCAGTTTAATAGGGTCGGGGACCTTAGGGGAGCAGTACTTC	CASSLIGSGTLGEQYF
-	TRBV5-5	TRBJ2-5	once	TGTGTCAGCAGCTTGCTGTGGTTCGATCAAGAGACCCAGTACTTC	CVSSLLWFDQETQYF
TRBD2	TRBV12-3/TRBV12-4	TRBJ2-7	-	TGTGCCAGCACTGCTAGCGGGAGGGCCTACAATGAGCAGTACTTC	CASTASGRAYNEQYF
-	TRBV12-3/TRBV12-4	TRBJ2-5	many	TGTGCCAGCAGTTTATGGGGCCAGGGGACGGGCGAGACCCAGTACTTC	CASSLWGQGTGETQYF
-	TRBV12-3/TRBV12-4	TRBJ2-1	-	TGTGCCTGCAGTTTGGCGGACCCCGGGGATGAACAGTTCTTC	CACSLADPGDEQFF
-	TRBV6-5	TRBJ2-5	few	TGTGCCAGCAGTTACGCGGGAAAGGGTGAGACCCAGTACTTC	CASSYAGKGETQYF
TRBD2	TRBV20-1	TRBJ2-1	-	TGCAGTGCTAGAACTAGCGGGGGACCCTACAATGAGCAGTTCTTC	CSARTSGGPYNEQFF
TRBD1	TRBV24-1	TRBJ2-1	-	TGTGCCACCAGTGCCGCCGACAGGGGTGGTGAGCAGTTCTTC	CATSAADRGGEQFF
-	TRBV19	TRBJ1-2	-	TGTGCCAGTACCGTGAGGGGCCGGAACTATGGCTACACCTTC	CASTVRGRNYGYTF
-	TRBV27	TRBJ2-6	few	TGTGCCAGCAGCGCATCCAGGAGCTCTGGGGCCAACGTCCTGACTTTC	CASSASRSSGANVLTF
TRBD2	TRBV4-1	TRBJ2-6	-	TGCGCCAGCAGCCAAGACTATCGGGGGGTTGGGACCAACGTCCTAACTTTC	CASSQDYRGVGTNVLTF
TRBD1	TRBV12-3/TRBV12-4	TRBJ2-3	few	TGTGCCAGCAGTTCAGAGACAGGGACCGATACGCAGTATTTT	CASSSETGTDTQYF
TRBD1	TRBV10-2	TRBJ2-5	few	TGCGCCAGCAGTTCCTCCACCGGGACAGGTATCCAAGAGACCCAGTACTTC	CASSSSTGTGIQETQYF
-	TRBV6-6	TRBJ2-3	few	TGTGCCAGCAGTTTAGTCTCGGACACAGATACGCAGTATTTT	CASSLVSDTDTQYF
TRBD2	TRBV11-2	TRBJ2-7	few	TGTGCCAGCAGCTTTACTAGCGGGAGCGAGCAGTACTTC	CASSFTSGSEQYF
-	TRBV10-2	TRBJ2-1	-	TGTGCCATCAGTGTCCGGGTCGAGAAAAATGAGCAGTTCTTC	CAISVRVEKNEQFF
-	TRBV29-1	TRBJ2-1	once	TGCAGCGTTCGCCTTGGGGGAGATGAGCAGTTCTTC	CSVRLGGDEQFF
-	TRBV6-2/TRBV6-3	TRBJ2-7	-	TGTGCCAGCAGTCACACAACGGGGGCGGGAGCCTACGAGCAGTACTTC	CASSHTTGAGAYEQYF
TRBD2	TRBV10-3	TRBJ2-2	few	TGTGCCATCAGTGAGCTCCGGACTAGCCCCACCGGGGAGCTGTTTTTT	CAISELRTSPTGELFF
-	TRBV20-1	TRBJ2-3	-	TGCAGTGCTAGGGGGCTTGTAACAGATACGCAGTATTTT	CSARGLVTDTQYF
-	TRBV18	TRBJ1-2	few	TGTGCCAGCTCACCACCGGACGGGGGCTATGGCTACACCTTC	CASSPPDGGYGYTF